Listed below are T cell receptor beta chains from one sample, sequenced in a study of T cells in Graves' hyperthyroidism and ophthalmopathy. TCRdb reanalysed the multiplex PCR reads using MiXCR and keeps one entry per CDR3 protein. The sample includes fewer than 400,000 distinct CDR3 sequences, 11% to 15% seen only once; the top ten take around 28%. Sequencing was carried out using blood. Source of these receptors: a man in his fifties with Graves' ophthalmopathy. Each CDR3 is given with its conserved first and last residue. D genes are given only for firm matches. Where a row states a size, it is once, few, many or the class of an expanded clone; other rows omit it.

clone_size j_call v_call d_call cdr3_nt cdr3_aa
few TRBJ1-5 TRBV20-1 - TGCAGTGCTTCGCCGGGGGGGCATAGCAATCAGCCCCAGCATTTT CSASPGGHSNQPQHF
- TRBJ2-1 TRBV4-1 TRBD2 TGCGCCAGCAGCCTGCTCGGGACTAGCGGGGGGGCCTACAATGAGCAGTTCTTC CASSLLGTSGGAYNEQFF
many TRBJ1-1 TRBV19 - TGTGCCAGTAGTCCGCAGGGAGGGAACACTGAAGCTTTCTTT CASSPQGGNTEAFF
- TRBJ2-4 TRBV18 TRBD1 TGTGCCAGCTCACGCGGCCGGGACAGGGAGGAAAACATTCAGTACTTC CASSRGRDREENIQYF
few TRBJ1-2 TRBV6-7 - TGTGCCAGCAGTTACCCCCACGACACCATTGATCGGTATGGCTACACCTTC CASSYPHDTIDRYGYTF
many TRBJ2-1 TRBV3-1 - TGTGCCAGCAGCCAAGATGGTGGGAGAAATGAGCAGTTCTTC CASSQDGGRNEQFF
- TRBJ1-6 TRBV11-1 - TGTGCCAGCAGCATACAGGGTGGTAATTCACCCCTCCACTTT CASSIQGGNSPLHF
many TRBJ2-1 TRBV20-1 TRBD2 TGCAGTGCGGCGTTGGGACTAGCTCGTTCCGATGAGCAGTTCTTC CSAALGLARSDEQFF
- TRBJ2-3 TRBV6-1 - TGTGCCAGCAGTGAACGTTGGACTGAGCAGTATTTT CASSERWTEQYF
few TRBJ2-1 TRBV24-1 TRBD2 TGTGCCACCAGTGATGTAGCGGGAGGCCAATCCAATGAGCAGTTCTTC CATSDVAGGQSNEQFF
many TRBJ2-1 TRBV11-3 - TGTGCCAGCAGCCCAGTTCCACTCGGAGTTACCTCCTACAATGAGCAGTTCTTC CASSPVPLGVTSYNEQFF
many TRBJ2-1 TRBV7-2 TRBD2 TGTGCCAGCAGCTTCGCTAGCGGGAGTAGAATGACGAATGAGCAGTTCTTC CASSFASGSRMTNEQFF
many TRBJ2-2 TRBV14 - TGTGCCAGCAGCCAACAGAACACCGGGGAGCTGTTTTTT CASSQQNTGELFF
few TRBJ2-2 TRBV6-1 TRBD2 TGTGCCAGCAGACTAGCGGGCACCGGGGAGCTGTTTTTT CASRLAGTGELFF
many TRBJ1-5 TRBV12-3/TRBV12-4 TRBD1 TGTGCCAGCAGTTTTTTAGGGACAGGGGGTCAGCCCCAGCATTTT CASSFLGTGGQPQHF
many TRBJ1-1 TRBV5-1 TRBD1 TGCGCCAGCAGCTTGGAAGGGACAGGGGGCACTGAAGCTTTCTTT CASSLEGTGGTEAFF
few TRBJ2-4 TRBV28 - TGTGCCAGCAGTTTCCCGGGACCCAAAAACATTCAGTACTTC CASSFPGPKNIQYF
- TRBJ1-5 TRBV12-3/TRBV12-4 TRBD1 TGTGCCAGCAGCCCATCCGGGACAGCTAGTTATTTT CASSPSGTASYF
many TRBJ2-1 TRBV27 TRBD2 TGTGCCAGCAGTTCTCTGGGACTAGCGGGAGGGCTTGGTGAGCAGTTCTTC CASSSLGLAGGLGEQFF
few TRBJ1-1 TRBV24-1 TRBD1 TGTGCCACTCGGACAGGGCATATGAACACTGAAGCTTTCTTT CATRTGHMNTEAFF
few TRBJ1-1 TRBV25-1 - TGTGCCAGCAGTGAATTCATGGACACGGGGGCTTTCTTT CASSEFMDTGAFF
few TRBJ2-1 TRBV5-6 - TGTGCCAGCAGCCGAAACCGAGGCGAGCAGTTCTTC CASSRNRGEQFF
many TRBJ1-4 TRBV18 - TGTGCCAGCTCACTGAGGAGGGGGGAAAAACTGTTTTTT CASSLRRGEKLFF
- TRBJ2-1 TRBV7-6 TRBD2 TGTGCCAGCAGCCAGGTAGCGGGAGTTAGCGATGAGCAGTTCTTC CASSQVAGVSDEQFF
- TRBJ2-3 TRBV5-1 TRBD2 TGCGCCAGCAGCTGGACTAGCGGGGTGTCGGATACGCAGTATTTT CASSWTSGVSDTQYF
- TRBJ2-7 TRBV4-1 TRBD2 TGCGCCAGCACCTCAACGATGGCGGGAGGTCACTACGAGCAGTACTTC CASTSTMAGGHYEQYF
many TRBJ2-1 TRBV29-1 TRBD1 TGCAGCGTTGAAGACTTCGGGACAGGGGTGTACAATGAGCAGTTCTTC CSVEDFGTGVYNEQFF
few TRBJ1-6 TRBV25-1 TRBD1 TGTGCCAGCAGTCCTCGGACAGGACCGAAATCACCCCTCCACTTT CASSPRTGPKSPLHF
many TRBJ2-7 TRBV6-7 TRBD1 TGTGCCAGCAGTTACCCATTGGGACAGGGTGCCCCTTACGAGCAGTACTTC CASSYPLGQGAPYEQYF
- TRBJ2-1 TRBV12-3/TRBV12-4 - TGTGCCAGCAGTTTTGGCTACAATAAGCAGTTCTTC CASSFGYNKQFF
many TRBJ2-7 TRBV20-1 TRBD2 TGCAGTGCTGATCCGGGACTAGCTTTAGTCGAGCAGTACTTC CSADPGLALVEQYF
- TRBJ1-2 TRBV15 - TGTGCCACTCTAAACCCAGACACGACGGGTGGCTACACCTTC CATLNPDTTGGYTF
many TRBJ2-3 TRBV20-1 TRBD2 TGCAGTGCTAGGACCGCGGGAGGAGGCATAGGAACGCAGTATTTT CSARTAGGGIGTQYF
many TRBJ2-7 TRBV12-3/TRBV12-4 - TGTGCCAGCAGTGAAGGGTTCTACGAGCAGTACTTC CASSEGFYEQYF
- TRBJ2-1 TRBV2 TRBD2 TGTGCCAGCAGTGCGGTGGGGCTAGCGGGGGGAAATGAGCAGTTCTTC CASSAVGLAGGNEQFF
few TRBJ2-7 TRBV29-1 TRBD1 TGCAGTGCCTCTCGGGACAGGCGGGACGAGCAGTACTTC CSASRDRRDEQYF
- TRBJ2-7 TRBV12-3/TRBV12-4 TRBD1 TGTGCCAGCAGAACAGGGGCGGATCCCTACGAGCAGTACTTC CASRTGADPYEQYF
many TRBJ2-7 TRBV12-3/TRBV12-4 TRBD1 TGTGCCAGCAGCTTCAACAGGGGCTCCTACGAGCAGTACTTC CASSFNRGSYEQYF
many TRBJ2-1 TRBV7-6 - TGTGCCAGCAGCTTGTTAGCGGGGACAGGGTGGGATGAGCAGTTCTTC CASSLLAGTGWDEQFF
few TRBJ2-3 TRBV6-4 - TGTGCCAGCAGTGACTCGGGTACTCACACCGTCGATACGCAGTATTTT CASSDSGTHTVDTQYF
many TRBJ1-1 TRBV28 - TGTGCCAGCAGTTTCCCGGCGGGGGCGGACACTGAAGCTTTCTTT CASSFPAGADTEAFF
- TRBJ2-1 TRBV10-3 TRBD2 TGTGCCATCAGACAAACTAGCGGGAGTAATGACAATGAGCAGTTCTTC CAIRQTSGSNDNEQFF
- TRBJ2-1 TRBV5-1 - TGCGCCAGCAGCTTCGAGTACAATGAGCAGTTCTTC CASSFEYNEQFF
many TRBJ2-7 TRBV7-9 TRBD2 TGTGCCAGCAGCAAAGAGCGGGGGGCCTCCTACGAGCAGTACTTC CASSKERGASYEQYF